Following are 18 T cell receptor beta chains from one sample sequenced in a study of blood T cell repertoires in COVID-19. Only in-frame clones appear in the TCRdb table, and some are missing; sequencing was by immunoSEQ multiplex PCR. The sample lists tens of thousands of clones; around 83% were seen once. Sequencing was carried out using peripheral blood. The receptors stem from a woman aged 80 or over in a cohort sampled during active or convalescent COVID-19.

This chain connects TRBV2 to TRBJ1-1; D might be TRBD1 (6 bases). The germline V and J ends were trimmed by 7 bases and 11 bases, with 11 bases remaining between them. Germline CDR1 and CDR2: SNHLY and FYNNEI. The CDR3 has 10 residues. CDR3 loop: CASIRGSAFF. The CDR3, as DNA: TGTGCCAGCATCAGGGGTTCGGCTTTCTTT.

This clone has just one count. The rearrangement uses TRBV24-1 and TRBJ1-5; no definite D call. Germline CDR1 reads KGHDR; CDR2 reads SFDVKD. Deletions cut 3 bases from V and 1 base from J, with 3 bases between. The CDR3 runs 13 residues. The CDR3 reads CATSDQSNQPQHF. CDR3 sequence (DNA): TGTGCCACCAGTGATCAAAGCAATCAGCCCCAGCATTTT.

The gene calls are TRBV19 and TRBJ1-4, with no clear D. CDR1 and CDR2 (germline): LNHDA, SQIVND (reference sequence). Trimming took off 2 bases at V and 1 base at J, with 11 bases between the two ends. The CDR3 runs to 16 residues. The CDR3 loop reads CASSIRPGVTNEKLFF. The CDR3 DNA follows: TGTGCCAGTAGTATACGCCCCGGTGTAACTAATGAAAAACTGTTTTTT.

The genes are TRBV5-1 and TRBJ2-3; TRBD2 matches at 9 bases. The CDR3 is made up of 15 amino acids. Per the germline V gene, CDR1 is SGHRS and CDR2 is YFSETQ. V was pared by 5 bases and J by 4 bases, with 8 bases of the junction left unmatched. CDR3: CASSGFVAGADTQYF. Written as DNA, the CDR3 is TGCGCCAGCAGTGGCTTTGTAGCGGGAGCAGATACGCAGTATTTT.

This clone was recorded only once. The V gene is TRBV14, the J gene TRBJ1-2; tentatively, D is TRBD1 (5 bases). This CDR3 has 13 residues. Germline loops: CDR1 SGHDN, CDR2 FVKESK. V lost 0 bases, J lost 7 bases, and 9 bases lay in between. CDR3 bases: TGTGCCAGCAGCCAAGAACGCGGGGCTGGCTACACCTTC. It translates to CASSQERGAGYTF.

This clone is a singleton in its sample. V usage is TRBV6-5 and J usage is TRBJ1-1, with D tentatively TRBD1 (5 bases). In germline, CDR1 is MNHEY, CDR2 SVGAGI. This CDR3 has 12 amino acids. The V end lost 9 bases, the J end lost 5 bases, and 13 bases lay between the germline ends. Here the CDR3 reads CASRQGGTEAFF. CDR3 in DNA: TGTGCCAGTCGCCAGGGTGGGACTGAAGCTTTCTTT.

The CDR3 region has the DNA TGTGCCAGCAGTGAGGGGGGCTATGGCTACACCTTC. This gives the protein CASSEGGYGYTF. The chain carries TRBV2 and TRBJ1-2; TRBD1 might be the D (5 bases). CDR1 and CDR2 from the germline V gene are SNHLY and FYNNEI. The germline V and J ends were trimmed by 3 bases and 4 bases, with 6 bases remaining between them. The CDR3 is 12 amino acids.

The V gene is TRBV6-1, the J gene TRBJ1-4; 10 bases fit TRBD1. CDR3 size: 15 residues. CDR1 and CDR2 from the germline V gene are MNHNS and SASEGT. Trimming removed 5 bases from V and 6 bases from J; junction bases left unmatched: 6. The CDR3 DNA is TGTGCCAGCAGTCCCGTGGGACAGGGGCATGAAAAACTGTTTTTT. This encodes CASSPVGQGHEKLFF.

The rearrangement links TRBV25-1 to TRBJ2-3; 13 bases line up with TRBD2. J was trimmed by 0 bases and V by 4 bases; bases with no gene match: 7. The CDR3 loop spans 18 amino acids. CDR1 is MGHDK and CDR2 is SYGVNS in the germline V gene. The CDR3 reads CASSGSPLAGGSTDTQYF. The CDR3 region has the DNA TGTGCCAGCAGTGGGTCCCCACTAGCGGGGGGGAGCACAGATACGCAGTATTTT.

This chain connects TRBV3-1 (or the pseudogene TRBV3-2) to TRBJ2-7, with 13 bases lining up with TRBD2. CDR1 and CDR2 (germline): LGHDT, YNNKEL (reference sequence). The CDR3 loop spans 16 amino acids. The V gene end was trimmed by 6 bases and the J gene end by 2 bases; junction bases not matched to a gene: 7. For the CDR3, the DNA is TGTGCCAGCAGTTACGCGACTAGCGGGAGGACCTACGAGCAGTACTTC. This encodes CASSYATSGRTYEQYF.

V and J are TRBV6-5 and TRBJ1-1; possibly TRBD1 for D (6 bases). The CDR3 runs to 13 residues. Looked up from germline, CDR1 is MNHEY and CDR2 is SVGAGI. The germline V and J ends were trimmed by 10 bases and 0 bases, with 12 bases remaining between them. This CDR3 reads CAITGRLNTEAFF. The DNA for the CDR3 is TGTGCCATTACAGGGAGATTGAACACTGAAGCTTTCTTT.

V gene TRBV4-1 combines with J gene TRBJ2-1, with D perhaps TRBD2 (6 bases). This CDR3 region has 16 residues. The germline gives CDR1 MGHRA, CDR2 YSYEKL. V lost 3 bases to trimming and J lost 2 bases, with 14 bases between them. The CDR3 DNA reads TGCGCCAGCAGCCATCAGGCGGGGTTTACCTACAATGAGCAGTTCTTC. This sequence encodes CASSHQAGFTYNEQFF.

This chain uses TRBV2 with TRBJ1-1; 8 positions match TRBD1. This CDR3 has 15 amino acids. Looked up from germline, CDR1 is SNHLY and CDR2 is FYNNEI. J gave up 1 base and V 5 bases, and 6 bases lay outside the gene matches. DNA of the CDR3: TGTGCCAGCAGTCGCCAGGGGGCGGGGAACACTGAAGCTTTCTTT. The encoded protein is CASSRQGAGNTEAFF.

The V and J genes are TRBV7-9 and TRBJ1-6; 9 nucleotides agree with TRBD1. This CDR3 has 14 amino acids. Germline CDR1 reads SEHNR; CDR2 reads FQNEAQ (reference sequence). The V and J ends lost 5 bases and 10 bases, in that order; junction bases with no gene match: 6. The CDR3 loop is CASSGTGSGSPLHF. The CDR3 DNA reads as TGTGCCAGCAGCGGGACAGGGTCTGGGTCACCCCTCCACTTT. The variable domain in full, completed from reference TRBV7-9 and TRBJ1-6, reads DTGVSQNPRHKITKRGQNVTFRCDPISEHNRLYWYRQTLGQGPEFLTYFQNEAQLEKSRLLSDRFSAERPKGSFSTLEIQRTEQGDSAMYLCASSGTGSGSPLHFGNGTRLTVT.

The chain joins TRBV13 to TRBJ1-1; D may be TRBD1 (5 bases). Trimming pared 2 bases from V and 0 bases from J, leaving 22 bases between. The CDR3 runs to 19 residues. Germline CDR1 PRHDT, CDR2 FYEKMQ (reference sequence). CDR3 sequence (DNA): TGTGCCAGCAGCTTAAGGGTCGGCACCACAGGCCTGGTGAACACTGAAGCTTTCTTT. This encodes CASSLRVGTTGLVNTEAFF.

The chain has TRBV7-3 and TRBJ1-1; TRBD1 might be the D (5 bases). Trimming cost V 2 bases and J 1 base, with 11 bases left between them. The CDR3 spans 15 residues. Germline lookup yields CDR1 SGHTA and CDR2 FQGTGA. The CDR3 nucleotides are TGTGCCAGCAGCTTATCTGGACACCCGAACACTGAAGCTTTCTTT. As protein: CASSLSGHPNTEAFF.

The genes are TRBV10-3 and TRBJ2-5; 9 positions agree with TRBD2. The CDR3 sequence is 15 residues long. The V gene's germline CDR1 is ENHRY and CDR2 SYGVKD. Trimming took 4 bases from V and 5 from J; bases not matched to a gene: 8. The CDR3 nucleotides read TGTGCCATCAGTGCGACTAGCGGCTATTCGGAGACCCAGTACTTC. Amino acid sequence: CAISATSGYSETQYF.

The chain has TRBV28 and TRBJ1-5; D is perhaps TRBD1 (6 bases). The germline gives CDR1 MDHEN, CDR2 SYDVKM. The CDR3 has 18 residues. V gave up 8 bases and J gave up 2 bases, with 25 bases separating them. The CDR3 DNA sequence: TGTGCCAGCGGGGGGGGCGACGGGGCCCTGAAAGGCAATCAGCCCCAGCATTTT. Protein sequence: CASGGGDGALKGNQPQHF.